The clone carrying this T cell receptor (beta chain) has only one observation. The record originates from a study of shared clonotypes between healthy human individuals. Unsorted samples used about 90 million PBMCs for genomic DNA. CDR1 is ENHRY and CDR2 is SYGVKD in the germline V gene. V was cut by 6 bases and J by 0 bases, with 15 bases left in between. The CDR3 runs to 15 residues. Repertoires were generated with immunoSEQ multiplex PCR, while TCRdb's copy carries only in-frame clones and drops some. The sample contains fewer than 700,000 clones, roughly four fifths of which appear only once. The sequenced sample was PBMCs. The chain couples TRBV10-3 to TRBJ2-7; possibly TRBD1 or TRBD2 for D (5 bases each). This clonotype was obtained from a woman in her forties in good health. Some clones in this sample may be carry-over from other donors' samples. The CDR3 is CAIRAGTGSSYEQYF. The CDR3, as DNA: TGTGCCATCAGAGCCGGGACGGGCAGCTCCTACGAGCAGTACTTC.